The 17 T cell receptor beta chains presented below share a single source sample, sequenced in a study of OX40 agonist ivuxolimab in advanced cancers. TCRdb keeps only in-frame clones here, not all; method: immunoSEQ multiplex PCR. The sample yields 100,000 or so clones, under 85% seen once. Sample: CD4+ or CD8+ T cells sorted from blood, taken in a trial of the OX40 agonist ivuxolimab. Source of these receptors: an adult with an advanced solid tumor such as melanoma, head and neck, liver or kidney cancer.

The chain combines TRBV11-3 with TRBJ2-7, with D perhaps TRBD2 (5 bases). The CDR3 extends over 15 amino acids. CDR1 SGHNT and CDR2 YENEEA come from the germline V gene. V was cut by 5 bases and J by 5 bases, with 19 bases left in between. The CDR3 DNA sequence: TGTGCCAGCAGCCCGGGGTCTACAACGCGGAACGAGCAGTACTTC. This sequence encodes CASSPGSTTRNEQYF.

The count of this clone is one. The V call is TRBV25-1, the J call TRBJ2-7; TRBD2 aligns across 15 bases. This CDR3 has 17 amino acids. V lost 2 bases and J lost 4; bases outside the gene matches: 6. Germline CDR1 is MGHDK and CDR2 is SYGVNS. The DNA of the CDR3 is TGTGCCAGCAGTGAAAAACGGACTAGCGGGAGGGGATACGAGCAGTACTTC. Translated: CASSEKRTSGRGYEQYF.

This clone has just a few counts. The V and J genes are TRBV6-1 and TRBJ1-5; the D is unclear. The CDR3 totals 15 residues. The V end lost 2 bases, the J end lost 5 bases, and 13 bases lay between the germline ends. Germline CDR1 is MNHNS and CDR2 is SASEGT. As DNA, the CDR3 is TGTGCCAGCAGTGAAACGGGATGGGCCGATCAGCCCCAGCATTTT. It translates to CASSETGWADQPQHF.

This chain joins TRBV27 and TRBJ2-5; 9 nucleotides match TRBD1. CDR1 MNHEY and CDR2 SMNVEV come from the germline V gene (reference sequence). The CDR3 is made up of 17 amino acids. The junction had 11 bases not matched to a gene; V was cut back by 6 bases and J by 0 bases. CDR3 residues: CASSHYRGLANQETQYF. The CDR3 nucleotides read TGTGCCAGCAGCCACTACAGGGGGCTAGCCAACCAAGAGACCCAGTACTTC.

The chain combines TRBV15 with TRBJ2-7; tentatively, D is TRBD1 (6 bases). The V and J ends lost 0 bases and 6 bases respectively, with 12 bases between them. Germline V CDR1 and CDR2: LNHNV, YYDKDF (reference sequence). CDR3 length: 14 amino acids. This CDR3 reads CATSRDQDSGEQYF. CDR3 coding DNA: TGTGCCACCAGCAGAGACCAGGACAGCGGCGAGCAGTACTTC.

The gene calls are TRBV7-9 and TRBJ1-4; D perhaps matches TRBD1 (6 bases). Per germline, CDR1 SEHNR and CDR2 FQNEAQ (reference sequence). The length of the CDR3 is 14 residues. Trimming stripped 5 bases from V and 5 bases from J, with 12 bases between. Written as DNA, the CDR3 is TGTGCCAGCAGCCCCCGGACAGAAAATGAAAAACTGTTTTTT. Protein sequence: CASSPRTENEKLFF.

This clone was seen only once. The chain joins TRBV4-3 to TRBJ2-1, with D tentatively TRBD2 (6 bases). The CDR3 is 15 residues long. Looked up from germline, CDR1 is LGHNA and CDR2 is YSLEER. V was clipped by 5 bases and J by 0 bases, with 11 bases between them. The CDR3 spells CASSGGLSSYNEQFF. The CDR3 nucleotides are TGCGCCAGCAGCGGGGGGTTGAGCTCCTACAATGAGCAGTTCTTC.

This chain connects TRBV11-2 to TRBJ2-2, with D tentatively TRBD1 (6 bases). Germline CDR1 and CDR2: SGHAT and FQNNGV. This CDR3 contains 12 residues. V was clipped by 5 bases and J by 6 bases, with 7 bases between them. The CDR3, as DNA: TGTGCCAGCAGCACAGGGTCCGGGGAGCTGTTTTTT. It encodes CASSTGSGELFF. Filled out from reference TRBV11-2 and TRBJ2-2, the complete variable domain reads EAGVAQSPRYKIIEKRQSVAFWCNPISGHATLYWYQQILGQGPKLLIQFQNNGVVDDSQLPKDRFSAERLKGVDSTLKIQPAKLEDSAVYLCASSTGSGELFFGEGSRLTVL.

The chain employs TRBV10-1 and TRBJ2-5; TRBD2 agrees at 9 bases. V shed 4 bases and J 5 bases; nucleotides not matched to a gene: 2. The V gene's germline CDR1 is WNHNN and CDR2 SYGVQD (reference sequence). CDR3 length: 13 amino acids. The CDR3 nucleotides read TGCGCCAGCAGTGCCAGCGGGAGGGAGACCCAGTACTTC. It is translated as CASSASGRETQYF.

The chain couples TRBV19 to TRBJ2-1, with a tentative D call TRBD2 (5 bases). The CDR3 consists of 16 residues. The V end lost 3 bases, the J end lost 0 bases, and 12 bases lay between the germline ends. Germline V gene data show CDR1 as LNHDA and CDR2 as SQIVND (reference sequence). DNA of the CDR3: TGTGCCAGTAGTATTAGCGTCGGGTCCTCCTACAATGAGCAGTTCTTC. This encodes CASSISVGSSYNEQFF.

CDR3 sequence (DNA): TGTGCCAGCGGATTTCGACAGATAACGCAGTATTTT. Protein product: CASGFRQITQYF. The genes are TRBV6-5 and TRBJ2-3, with a tentative D call TRBD1 (5 bases). CDR1 is MNHEY, CDR2 SVGAGI, per germline. This CDR3 region has 12 residues. With 8 bases removed from V and 9 bases from J, the gap between germline ends came to 15 bases.

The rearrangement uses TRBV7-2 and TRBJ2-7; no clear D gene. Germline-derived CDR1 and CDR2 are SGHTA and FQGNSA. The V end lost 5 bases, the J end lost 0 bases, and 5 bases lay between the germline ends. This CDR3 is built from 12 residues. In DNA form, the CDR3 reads TGTGCCAGCAGCATAAGCTCCTACGAGCAGTACTTC. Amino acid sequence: CASSISSYEQYF.

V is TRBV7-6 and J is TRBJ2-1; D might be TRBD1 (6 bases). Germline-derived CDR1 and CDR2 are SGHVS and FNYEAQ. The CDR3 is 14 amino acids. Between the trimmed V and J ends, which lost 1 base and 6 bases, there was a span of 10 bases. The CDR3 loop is CASSLGGTSNEQFF. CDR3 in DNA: TGTGCCAGCAGCTTAGGTGGGACAAGCAATGAGCAGTTCTTC.

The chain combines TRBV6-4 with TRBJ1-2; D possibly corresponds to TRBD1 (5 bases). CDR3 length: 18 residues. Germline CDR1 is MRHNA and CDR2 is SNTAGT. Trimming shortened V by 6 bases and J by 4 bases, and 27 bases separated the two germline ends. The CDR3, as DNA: TGTGCCAGCAGGAGTGAGACAGCCTACACCTTTCTCGGCTATGGCTACACCTTC. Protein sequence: CASRSETAYTFLGYGYTF.

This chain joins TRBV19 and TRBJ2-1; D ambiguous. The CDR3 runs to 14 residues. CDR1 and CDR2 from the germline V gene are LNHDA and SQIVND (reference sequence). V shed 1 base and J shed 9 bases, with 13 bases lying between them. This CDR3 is CASSIGPTIGEQFF. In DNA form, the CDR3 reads TGTGCCAGTAGTATAGGACCTACGATTGGTGAGCAGTTCTTC. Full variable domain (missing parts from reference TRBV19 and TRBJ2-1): DGGITQSPKYLFRKEGQNVTLSCEQNLNHDAMYWYRQDPGQGLRLIYYSQIVNDFQKGDIAEGYSVSREKKESFPLTVTSAQKNPTAFYLCASSIGPTIGEQFFGPGTRLTVL.

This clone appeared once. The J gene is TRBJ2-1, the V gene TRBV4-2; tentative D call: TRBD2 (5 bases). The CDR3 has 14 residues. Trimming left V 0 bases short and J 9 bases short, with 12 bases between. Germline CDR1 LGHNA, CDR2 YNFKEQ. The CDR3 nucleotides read TGTGCCAGCAGCCAAGATCCCCACCGGGGTGAGCAGTTCTTC. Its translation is CASSQDPHRGEQFF.

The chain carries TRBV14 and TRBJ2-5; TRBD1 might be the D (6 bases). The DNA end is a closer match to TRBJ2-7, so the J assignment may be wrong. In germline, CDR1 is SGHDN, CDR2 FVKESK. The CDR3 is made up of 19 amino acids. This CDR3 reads CASSQDGGHMGRIPYEQYF. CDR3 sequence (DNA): TGTGCCAGCAGCCAAGATGGGGGACACATGGGCCGTATACCCTACGAGCAGTACTTC.